This T cell receptor (beta chain) was sequenced in a study of blood T cell repertoires in COVID-19. The data were produced by immunoSEQ multiplex PCR, yet TCRdb's version contains in-frame clones alone and is incomplete. In the table there are about 330,000 clones, around 87% of which are singletons. Participants spanned ages roughly 18 to 90 years and resided in around 25 US areas. CDR3 length equals 15 residues. Germline V gives CDR1 MNHNS, CDR2 SASEGT. The ends were cut back, 2 bases at V and 2 bases at J, with 12 bases in the middle. The clonotype was recovered from a woman between 25 and 40 years old who had recovered from COVID-19. The chain combines TRBV6-1 with TRBJ1-2, with D hard to call. The sequenced material came from PBMCs or T cells enriched from blood (not recorded which). The CDR3, as DNA: TGTGCCAGCAGTGAACGGCCCGGAGCAAACTATGGCTACACCTTC. Protein sequence: CASSERPGANYGYTF.